This T cell receptor (beta chain) was documented in a study of T cell repertoires in cytomegalovirus infection. Study-wide background: A matching HLA type, together with CMV infection, was signaled by public TCR beta signatures.

TCRdb re-derived calls from the reads in MiXCR, one entry per CDR3 protein. Of about 570,000 distinct CDR3 sequences in the sample, around two fifths were seen once. This clonotype was counted a few times. What it recognizes is unknown. The CDR3 is made up of 15 amino acids. Germline CDR1 is MDHEN and CDR2 is SYDVKM. Trimming at V came to 1 base and at J to 5 bases, leaving 7 bases not matched to a gene. The origin of this receptor is a human donor in good health (CMV status not recorded). Some clones in this sample may be carry-over from other donors' samples. V gene TRBV28 combines with J gene TRBJ2-5, with 7 bases that match TRBD1. Sequenced material: cultured PBMCs, taken from culture after CMV antigen stimulation. The CDR3 DNA reads as TGTGCCAGCAGTTTATCTCGAGGGGGCCGTGAGACCCAGTACTTC. This translates into CASSLSRGGRETQYF.